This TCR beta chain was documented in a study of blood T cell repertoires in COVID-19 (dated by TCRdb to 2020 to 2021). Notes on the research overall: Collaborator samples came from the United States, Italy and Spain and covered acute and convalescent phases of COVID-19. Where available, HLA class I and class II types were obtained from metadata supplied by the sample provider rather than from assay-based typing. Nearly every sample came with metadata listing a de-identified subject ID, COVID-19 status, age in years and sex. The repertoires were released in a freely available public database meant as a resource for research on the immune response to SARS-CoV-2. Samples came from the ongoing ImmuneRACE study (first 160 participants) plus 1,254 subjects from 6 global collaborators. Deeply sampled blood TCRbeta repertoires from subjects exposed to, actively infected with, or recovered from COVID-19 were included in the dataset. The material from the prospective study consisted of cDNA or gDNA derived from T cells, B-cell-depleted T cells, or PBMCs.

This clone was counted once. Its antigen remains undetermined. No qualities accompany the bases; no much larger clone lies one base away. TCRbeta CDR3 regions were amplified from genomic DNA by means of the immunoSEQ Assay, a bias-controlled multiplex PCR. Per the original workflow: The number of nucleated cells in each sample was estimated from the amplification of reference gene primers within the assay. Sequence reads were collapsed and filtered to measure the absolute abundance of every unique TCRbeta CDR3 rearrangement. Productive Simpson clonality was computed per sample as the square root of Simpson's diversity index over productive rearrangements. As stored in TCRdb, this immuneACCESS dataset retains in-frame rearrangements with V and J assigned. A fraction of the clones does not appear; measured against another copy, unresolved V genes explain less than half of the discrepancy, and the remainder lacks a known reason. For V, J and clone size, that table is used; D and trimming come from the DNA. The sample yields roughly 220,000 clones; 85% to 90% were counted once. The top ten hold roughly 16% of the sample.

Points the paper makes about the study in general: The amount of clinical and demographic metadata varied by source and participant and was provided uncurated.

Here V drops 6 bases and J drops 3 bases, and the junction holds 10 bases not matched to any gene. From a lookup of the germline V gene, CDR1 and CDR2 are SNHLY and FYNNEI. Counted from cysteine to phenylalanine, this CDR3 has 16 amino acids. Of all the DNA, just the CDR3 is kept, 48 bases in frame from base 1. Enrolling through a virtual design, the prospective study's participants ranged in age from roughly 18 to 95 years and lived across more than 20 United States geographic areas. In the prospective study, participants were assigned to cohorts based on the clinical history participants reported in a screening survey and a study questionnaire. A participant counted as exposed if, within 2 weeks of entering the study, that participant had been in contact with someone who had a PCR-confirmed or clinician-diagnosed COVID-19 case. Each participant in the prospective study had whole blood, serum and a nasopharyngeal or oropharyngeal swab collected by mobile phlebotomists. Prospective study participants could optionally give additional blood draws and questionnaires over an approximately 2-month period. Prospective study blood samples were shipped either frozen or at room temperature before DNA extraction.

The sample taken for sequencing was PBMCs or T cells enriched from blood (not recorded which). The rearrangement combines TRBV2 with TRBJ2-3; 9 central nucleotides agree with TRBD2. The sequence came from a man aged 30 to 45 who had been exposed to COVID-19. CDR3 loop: CASSGQGAGGTDTQYF. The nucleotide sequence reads TGTGCCAGCAGCGGGCAGGGCGCGGGGGGGACAGATACGCAGTATTTT.